This T cell receptor beta chain derives from a study of shared clonotypes between healthy human individuals (dated by TCRdb to about 2020). Background for the entire study: The cohort included a few men and a couple of women between 18 and 49 years of age. To estimate repertoire size and how much clonotype sharing occurs between individuals, the study deeply sequenced the blood TCR repertoires of about 5 healthy adults. To increase sequencing depth and limit assay-specific biases, different laboratories used diverse techniques to prepare libraries and sequence TCR repertoires. Per donor, three plates each were used for CD4 naive and CD4 memory, two for CD8 naive, and one for CD8 memory. Between about 0.85 and 9.5 billion PBMCs per donor were obtained by leukapheresis. Results the study describes overall, beyond this receptor: Rarefaction of sorted-subset datasets indicated incomplete sequencing despite the large sequencing depth. Sharing across four donors was observed for 5% to 6.5% of naive CD4, under 4% of naive CD8, around 2.5% of memory CD4, and around 0.44% of memory CD8 clonotypes. Pairwise subsampling led to the expectation that sequencing depth would affect the degree of clonotype sharing among donors. Naive subsets generally had larger estimated clonotype richness than memory subsets did. The small number of donors limited the genetic and exposure-history diversity represented. Only blood was sampled, and tissue TCR repertoires likely differ from those in blood. Compared with non-shared clonotypes, the clonotypes found in all four sorted-subset donors had higher generation probabilities.

The donors were healthy, HIV-negative adults with no recently reported acute infections or vaccinations. Every donor was a Caucasian adult living in Nashville, Tennessee, USA. CD4+ T cells were enriched by magnetic negative selection, after which naive cells were positively selected on CD45RA and the negative fraction was taken as the memory subset. After blood collection by leukapheresis, PBMCs were isolated using Ficoll-Histopaque density gradient centrifugation and then cryopreserved in the vapor phase of liquid nitrogen. Analytical flow cytometry was used to check the purity and quantity of every magnetically sorted T cell population. From each sorted fraction, genomic DNA was isolated and quantified by UV absorbance on a Nanodrop 2000c. This clone occurred once. Its recognized antigen is unknown. Base-call qualities are not available, and no considerably larger clone is one nucleotide away. At the DNA level, this CDR3 is encoded by other sequences in the same sample as well.

Using the deep immunoSEQ assay, multiplex PCR amplified TCR CDR3 regions from genomic DNA. Extracted genomic DNA from each cell subset was distributed evenly across all wells of several immunoSEQ 96-well plates, and each plate was treated as a replicate. For sorted subsets, roughly 190 ng of genomic DNA, equivalent to 25,000 to 35,000 T cell genomes, went into each replicate PCR. The purified libraries were quantified using a Qubit 3.0 fluorometer, sized with a Bioanalyzer 2100, and then quantified again using the KAPA Library Quantification kit. Every immunoSEQ 96-well plate was sequenced on a dedicated single-read 150-cycle Illumina NextSeq 550 flow cell. The authors' analysis ran thus. Because the immunoSEQ output included only junctional sequences and no quality scores, the filtering could not be the same as the filtering used for full-length reads. Sequences were annotated with PyIR, a Python wrapper for IgBLAST v1.9, using IMGT germline references to assign V/J genes and CDR3. Reads were removed for weak V/J assignments (E-value above 1e-6), missing CDR3, stop codons, out-of-frame junctions, or ambiguous translated residues. V3J clonotypes were defined as sequences sharing the same inferred V gene, J gene, and CDR3 amino acid sequence. Percentage overlap between repertoires was computed as shared unique clonotypes divided by the size of the smaller repertoire. Richness of each repertoire was evaluated using RTK rarefaction, the Chao1 estimator, and Recon v2.1 estimates of unobserved clonotypes. Generation probabilities for all TCRbeta clonotypes obtained by the gDNA method from a handful of donors were computed using OLGA. In its TCRdb copy, this immuneACCESS table keeps in-frame sequences only and misses some clones. Where compared with another copy, unresolved V genes explain less than half of these, and the others have no known cause. V, J and clone size are those of that table, while D and trimming were read from the DNA. The table for this sample lists over a million clones; approximately 98.5% of them were counted only once. Around 0.33% of the sample belongs to the ten largest clones.

From cysteine to phenylalanine, the CDR3 is 16 amino acids long. The kept DNA is CDR3 alone, 48 bases in frame from the first base. V is cut back by 0 bases and J by 0 bases, with 2 bases in the junction unmatched. Looking up the germline V gene yields CDR1 SGDLS and CDR2 YYNGEE. Sequencing used naive CD4+ T cells sorted from blood. Per the publication, the cell subset or site label means: CD45RA+ positively selected. The sequence was obtained from a man under 40 in good health. The chain joins TRBV9 to TRBJ2-3, with TRBD2 identical over 9 junction bases. The sequenced DNA is TGTGCCAGCAGCGTAGGTACTAGCGGGAGCACAGATACGCAGTATTTT. It codes for CASSVGTSGSTDTQYF.